This TCR beta chain comes out of a study of cytomegalovirus exposure and HLA in healthy donors. Findings and caveats of the study: Most observed TCR sequences were rare, whereas some public TCRs were detected in many donors.

The study ran its PCR with 60 Vbeta and 13 Jbeta primers. Measured with immunoSEQ multiplex PCR; TCRdb has only the in-frame clones, and not every one. The data show about 190,000 clones, 65% to 90% seen once. There are 14 residues in the CDR3. Per the germline V gene, CDR1 is MNHEY and CDR2 is SMNVEV (reference sequence). The V end lost 2 bases, the J end lost 2 bases, and 7 bases lay between the germline ends. A word on this clone: Its antigen is still unknown.

This TCR came from a woman aged 25 to 39 in good health and CMV-seronegative. What was sequenced was PBMCs. The V gene is TRBV27, the J gene TRBJ1-3; a weak D match, TRBD1 (6 bases). CDR3 in amino acids: CASSLGGPGNTIYF. The CDR3 bases are TGTGCCAGCAGTTTAGGGGGCCCTGGAAACACCATATATTTT.